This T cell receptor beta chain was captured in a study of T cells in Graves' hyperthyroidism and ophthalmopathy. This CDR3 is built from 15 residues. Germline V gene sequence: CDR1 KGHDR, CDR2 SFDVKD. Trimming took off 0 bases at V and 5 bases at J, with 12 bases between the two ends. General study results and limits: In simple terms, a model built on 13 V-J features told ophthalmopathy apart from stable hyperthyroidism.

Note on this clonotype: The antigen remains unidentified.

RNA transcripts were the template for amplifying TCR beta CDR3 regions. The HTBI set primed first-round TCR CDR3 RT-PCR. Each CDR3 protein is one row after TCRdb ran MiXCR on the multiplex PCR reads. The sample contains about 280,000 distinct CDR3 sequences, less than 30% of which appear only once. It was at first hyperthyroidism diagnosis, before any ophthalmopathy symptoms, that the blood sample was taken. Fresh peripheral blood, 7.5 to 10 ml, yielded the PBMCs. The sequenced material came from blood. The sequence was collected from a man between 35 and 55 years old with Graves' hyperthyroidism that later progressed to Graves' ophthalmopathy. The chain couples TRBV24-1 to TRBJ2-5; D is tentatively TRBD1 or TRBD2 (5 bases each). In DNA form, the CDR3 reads TGTGCCACCAGTGATTTGGGGGGTTCACGTGAGACCCAGTACTTC. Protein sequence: CATSDLGGSRETQYF.